Listed below are T cell receptor beta chains from one sample, sequenced in a study of regulatory T cells in long-lasting Graves disease. Using its own MiXCR run on the multiplex PCR reads, TCRdb lists one record per CDR3 protein. The repertoire has under 300,000 distinct CDR3 sequences, around 18% of them found once; the top ten carry roughly a fifth. The sample consisted of peripheral blood mononuclear cells (PBMCs), taken at new diagnosis, from a patient treated with antithyroid drugs. Receptor source: a female donor with Graves disease. Each CDR3 is given with its conserved first and last residue. Each record gives: D gene, clone size, V gene, CDR3 length, J gene, CDR3 DNA, CDR3 protein. The D gene is left open where the match is weak. A clone size is listed for some rows: how often the clone was seen (once, few, many), or a class if it is expanded.

>.|.|TRBV5-1|13|TRBJ2-1
TGCGCCAGCAGCTTGCCCGTTTACAATGAGCAGTTCTTC
CASSLPVYNEQFF
>.|many|TRBV19|14|TRBJ1-4
TGTGCCAGTAGTATAGCCCCGACTAATGAAAAACTGTTTTTT
CASSIAPTNEKLFF
>TRBD2|many|TRBV4-3|18|TRBJ2-1
TGCGCCAGCAGCCAAGATTCGGGAACGCTAGCGGGATACAATGAGCAGTTCTTC
CASSQDSGTLAGYNEQFF
>TRBD1|many|TRBV7-9|14|TRBJ2-1
TGTGCCAGCAGCCACCGCGGACAGGGGACTGAGCAGTTCTTC
CASSHRGQGTEQFF
>TRBD2|many|TRBV20-1|16|TRBJ2-1
TGCAGTGCCACCTCTCCACTAGCGGGAGCCTACAATGAGCAGTTCTTC
CSATSPLAGAYNEQFF
>.|many|TRBV7-8|14|TRBJ2-2
TGTGCCAGCAGCTTTTGGCATAACACCGGGGAGCTGTTTTTT
CASSFWHNTGELFF
>TRBD1|many|TRBV28|13|TRBJ1-2
TGTGCCAGCTCCCGACAGGGCGGCTATGGCTACACCTTC
CASSRQGGYGYTF
>.|many|TRBV27|13|TRBJ1-4
TGTGCCAGCAGTTTAGGGCTTAACGAAAAACTGTTTTTT
CASSLGLNEKLFF
>.|many|TRBV3-1|15|TRBJ1-2
TGTGCCAGCAGCCAAGGTCGCCGGCGGCGCTATGGCTACACCTTC
CASSQGRRRRYGYTF
>TRBD2|.|TRBV20-1|16|TRBJ2-7
TGCAGTGCTAGGGACCCCGGGACTAGCGGAGCCTACGAGCAGTACTTC
CSARDPGTSGAYEQYF
>.|many|TRBV6-1|13|TRBJ1-2
TGTGCCAGCAGTGAAACACAAAACTATGGCTACACCTTC
CASSETQNYGYTF